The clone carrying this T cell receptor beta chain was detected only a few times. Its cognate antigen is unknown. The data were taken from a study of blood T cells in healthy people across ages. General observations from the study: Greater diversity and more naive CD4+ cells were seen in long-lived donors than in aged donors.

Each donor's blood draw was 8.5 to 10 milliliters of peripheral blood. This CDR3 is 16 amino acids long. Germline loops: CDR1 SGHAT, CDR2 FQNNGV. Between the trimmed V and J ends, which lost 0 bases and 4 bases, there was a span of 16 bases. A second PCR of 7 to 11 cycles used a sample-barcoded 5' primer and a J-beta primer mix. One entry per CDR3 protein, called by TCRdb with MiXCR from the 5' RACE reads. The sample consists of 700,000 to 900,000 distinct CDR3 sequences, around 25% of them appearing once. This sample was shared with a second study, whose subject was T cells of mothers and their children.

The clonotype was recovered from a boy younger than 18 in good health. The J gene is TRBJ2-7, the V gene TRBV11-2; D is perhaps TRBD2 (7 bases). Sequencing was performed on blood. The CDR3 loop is CASSLEMWGGRYEQYF. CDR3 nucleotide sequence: TGTGCCAGCAGCTTAGAAATGTGGGGGGGCCGGTACGAGCAGTACTTC.